This is a list of T cell receptor beta chains from one sample in a study of T cells in narcolepsy. Generated by immunoSEQ multiplex PCR, the TCRdb table keeps only in-frame clones and is missing some. The sample lists about 15,000 clones, 65% to 90% occurring once. The specimen sequenced was memory (CD45RA-) CD4+ T cells from blood. Receptors were obtained from a human donor in good health. Both conserved end residues are part of each CDR3. A D gene is named only where the DNA matches it firmly. The size of a clone is reported for some rows only, either as once, few or many, or as a class for expanded clones.

d_gene	abundance	v_gene	j_gene	CDR3nt	CDR3aa
TRBD2	NA	TRBV5-8	TRBJ2-1	TGTGCCAGCAGCAGGGGACTAGCCTCCAATGAGCAGTTCTTC	CASSRGLASNEQFF
TRBD1	NA	TRBV4-2	TRBJ1-2	TGTGCCAGCAGGGGACAGGAGTATGGCTACACCTTC	CASRGQEYGYTF
TRBD1	NA	TRBV27	TRBJ1-6	TGTGCCAGCAGTTTATCGGGACAGGCCGGCCGGCATTATAATTCACCCCTCCACTTT	CASSLSGQAGRHYNSPLHF
TRBD2	NA	TRBV5-6	TRBJ2-7	TGTGCCAGCAGCCTCAGGGGACTAGCGGGGTCCTACGAGCAGTACTTC	CASSLRGLAGSYEQYF
NA	once	TRBV27	TRBJ2-7	TGTGCCAGCAGTTACCTTTCTGGTAACTCCTACGAGCAGTACTTC	CASSYLSGNSYEQYF
NA	NA	TRBV4-3	TRBJ1-5	TGCGCCAGCAGCCAAGAGTTGGGAGAGGGCAATCAGCCCCAGCATTTT	CASSQELGEGNQPQHF
TRBD1	NA	TRBV2	TRBJ1-2	TGTGCCAGCAGTGAAGGCCGACAGGGGGCGTTTGGCTACACCTTC	CASSEGRQGAFGYTF
TRBD2	NA	TRBV5-1	TRBJ2-7	TGCGCCAGCAGCTCGTTCGGGACTAGCGGGAGTGCATCCTACGAGCAGTACTTC	CASSSFGTSGSASYEQYF
TRBD1	NA	TRBV5-8	TRBJ2-1	TGTGCCAGCAGACAGGGGAGTGAGCAGTTCTTC	CASRQGSEQFF
TRBD1	once	TRBV5-7	TRBJ2-7	TGTGCCAGCAGCAAGGGACAGGGTGTGTTTTACGAGCAGTACTTC	CASSKGQGVFYEQYF